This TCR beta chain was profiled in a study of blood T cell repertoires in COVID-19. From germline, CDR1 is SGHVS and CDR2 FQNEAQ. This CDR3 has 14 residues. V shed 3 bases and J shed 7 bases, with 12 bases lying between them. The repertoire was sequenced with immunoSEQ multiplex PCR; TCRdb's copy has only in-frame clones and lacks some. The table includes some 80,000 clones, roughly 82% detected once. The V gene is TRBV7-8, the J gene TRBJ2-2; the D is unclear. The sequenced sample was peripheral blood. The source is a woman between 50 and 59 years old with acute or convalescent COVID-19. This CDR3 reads CASSFDLNSGELFF. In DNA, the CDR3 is TGTGCCAGCAGCTTCGACTTGAATAGCGGGGAGCTGTTTTTT.